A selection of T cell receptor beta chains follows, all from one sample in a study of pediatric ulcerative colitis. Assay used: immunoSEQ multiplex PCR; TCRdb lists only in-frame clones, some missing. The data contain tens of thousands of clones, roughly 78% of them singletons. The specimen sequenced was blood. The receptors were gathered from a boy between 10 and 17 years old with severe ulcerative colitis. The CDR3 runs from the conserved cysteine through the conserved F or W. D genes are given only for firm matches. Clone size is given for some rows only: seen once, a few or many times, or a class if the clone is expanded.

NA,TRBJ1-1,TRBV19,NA,TGTGCCAGTAGCCCCGGGCTTGAAGCTTTCTTT,CASSPGLEAFF
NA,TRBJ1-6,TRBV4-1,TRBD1,TGCGCCAGCAGCCCGAAGGACAGGGGGCTGGGGTCACCCCTCCACTTT,CASSPKDRGLGSPLHF
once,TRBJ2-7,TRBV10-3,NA,TGTGCCATCAGCGAAGGGGCGGTCTACGAGCAGTACTTC,CAISEGAVYEQYF
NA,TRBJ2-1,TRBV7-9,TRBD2,TGTGCCAGCAGCCCACTAGCGGGATCAGACAATGAGCAGTTCTTC,CASSPLAGSDNEQFF
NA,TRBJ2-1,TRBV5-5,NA,TGTGCCAGCAGCTTTGGGCCCTTGGGGAGAAGGTACAATGAGCAGTTCTTC,CASSFGPLGRRYNEQFF
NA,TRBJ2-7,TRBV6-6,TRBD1,TGTGCCAGCAGCCTTGGGACAGGGGCGCGCTACGAGCAGTACTTC,CASSLGTGARYEQYF
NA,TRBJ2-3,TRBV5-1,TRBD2,TGCGCCAGCAGCTTCCCGACTAGCGGGAGCACAGATACGCAGTATTTT,CASSFPTSGSTDTQYF
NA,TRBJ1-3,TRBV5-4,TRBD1,TGTGCCAGCAGCCAAGACAGGGCTTCTGGAAACACCATATATTTT,CASSQDRASGNTIYF
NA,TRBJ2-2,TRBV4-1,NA,TGCGCCAGCAGCCAAGATAGGGGTGGCGCCCGAGGCACCGGGGAGCTGTTTTTT,CASSQDRGGARGTGELFF
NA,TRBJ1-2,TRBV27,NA,TGTGCCAGCAGTTTTGGGGAAGATTTGAGCTATGGCTACACCTTC,CASSFGEDLSYGYTF
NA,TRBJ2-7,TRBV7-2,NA,TGTGCCAGCAGCCGGAACAGCGGGCGGTCCTACGAGCAGTACTTC,CASSRNSGRSYEQYF
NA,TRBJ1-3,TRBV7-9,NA,TGTGCCAGCAGTTTTCGAGGTGGAAACACCATATATTTT,CASSFRGGNTIYF
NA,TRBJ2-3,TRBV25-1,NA,TGTGCCAGCAGTGAATCGGCAGAAGTTCACACAGATACGCAGTATTTT,CASSESAEVHTDTQYF
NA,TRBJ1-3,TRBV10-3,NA,TGTGCCATCAGGGACGAGGGTAATCGTGGAAACACCATATATTTT,CAIRDEGNRGNTIYF
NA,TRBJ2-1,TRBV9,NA,TGTGCCAGCAGCGTAGGCAGGGCTAGTGAGCAGTTCTTC,CASSVGRASEQFF
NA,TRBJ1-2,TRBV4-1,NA,TGCGCCAGCAGCCAATCCCCCAAGGGGGGCTATGGCTACACCTTC,CASSQSPKGGYGYTF
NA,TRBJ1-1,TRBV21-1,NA,TGTGCCAGCAGCTTCCAGGGGAGAGGAGCTTTCTTT,CASSFQGRGAFF
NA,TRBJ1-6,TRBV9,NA,TGTGCCAGCAGCGTCACAGTGAATTCACCCCTCCACTTT,CASSVTVNSPLHF
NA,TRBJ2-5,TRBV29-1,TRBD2,TGCAGCGTGGTACGACTAGCGGGGCGAGAAGAGACCCAGTACTTC,CSVVRLAGREETQYF
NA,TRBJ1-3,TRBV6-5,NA,TGTGCCAGCAGTCCCGTAGGGGCGGGAAACACCATATATTTT,CASSPVGAGNTIYF
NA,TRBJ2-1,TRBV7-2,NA,TGTGCCAGCAGCTCCTGGGGCTCCCGCCAGTTCTTC,CASSSWGSRQFF
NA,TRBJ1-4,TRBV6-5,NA,TGTGCCAGCAGTAGGGGGACAACTAATGAAAAACTGTTTTTT,CASSRGTTNEKLFF
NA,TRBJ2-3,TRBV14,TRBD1,TGTGCCAGCAGCAGACAGGGGGCCTTTACAGATACGCAGTATTTT,CASSRQGAFTDTQYF
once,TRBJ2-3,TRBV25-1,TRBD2,TGTGCCAGCAGTGAGGGGGGGGGCACAGATACGCAGTATTTT,CASSEGGGTDTQYF
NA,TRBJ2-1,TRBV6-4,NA,TGTGCCAGCAGTCCCGGGACGGACCTCAATGAGCAGTTCTTC,CASSPGTDLNEQFF
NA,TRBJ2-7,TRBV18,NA,TGTGCCAGCTCAAAGCTAGCCGGTTGGGACGAGCAGTACTTC,CASSKLAGWDEQYF
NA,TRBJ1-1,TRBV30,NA,TGTGCCCAAGGACGGTTGAACACTGAAGCTTTCTTT,CAQGRLNTEAFF
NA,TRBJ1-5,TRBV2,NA,TGTGCCAGTGGAGCGGGTAGCAATCAGCCCCAGCATTTT,CASGAGSNQPQHF
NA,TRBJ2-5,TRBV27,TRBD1,TGTGCCAGCAGTTTATTATCAGACAGGGGGGAGACCCAGTACTTC,CASSLLSDRGETQYF
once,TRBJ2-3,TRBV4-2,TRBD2,TGTGCCAGCAGCCCCACTAGCGGGGGTGGGGGCACAGATACGCAGTATTTT,CASSPTSGGGGTDTQYF
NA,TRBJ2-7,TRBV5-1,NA,TGCGCCAGCAGCTTCGAACCTACGCTGGACTCCTACGAGCAGTACTTC,CASSFEPTLDSYEQYF
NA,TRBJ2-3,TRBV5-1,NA,TGCGCCAGCAGCTTGAGGACAAGGAGCACAGATACGCAGTATTTT,CASSLRTRSTDTQYF
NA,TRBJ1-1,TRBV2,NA,TGTGCCAGCAGAGGGCTGAGCGGGCGGACTGAAGCTTTCTTT,CASRGLSGRTEAFF
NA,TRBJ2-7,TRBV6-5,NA,TGTGCCAGCAGACAGACAAGCGAGCAGTACTTC,CASRQTSEQYF
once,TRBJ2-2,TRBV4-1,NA,TGCGCCAGCAGCCAGCATCCTCCGGGGCTTCTAACCGGGGAGCTGTTTTTT,CASSQHPPGLLTGELFF
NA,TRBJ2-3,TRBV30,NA,TGTGCCTGGAGTGTTGGGGCCCGCACAGATACGCAGTATTTT,CAWSVGARTDTQYF
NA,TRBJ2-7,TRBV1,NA,TGCACCAGCAGACCTACTAGCGGGGGGTACTACGAGCAGTACTTC,CTSRPTSGGYYEQYF
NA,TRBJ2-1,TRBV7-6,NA,TGTGCCAGCAGCTTAGCGCTGGCATCCTACAATGAGCAGTTCTTC,CASSLALASYNEQFF
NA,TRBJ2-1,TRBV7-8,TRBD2,TGTGCCAGCAGCCCAGCCCTAGCGGGACGTCTGAATGAGCAGTTCTTC,CASSPALAGRLNEQFF
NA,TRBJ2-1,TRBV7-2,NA,TGTGCCAGCAGCTTAGGGGGCGGGCCCAATGAGCAGTTCTTC,CASSLGGGPNEQFF
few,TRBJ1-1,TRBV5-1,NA,TGCGCCAGCAGCCACGGACAGACCACTGAAGCTTTCTTT,CASSHGQTTEAFF
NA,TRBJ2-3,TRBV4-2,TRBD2,TGTGCCAGCAGCCAAGAAGCGGCGGGGGGCGGGGGAACAGATACGCAGTATTTT,CASSQEAAGGGGTDTQYF
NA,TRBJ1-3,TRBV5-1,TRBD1,TGCGCCAGCAGCCCGGGACAGGGGAGCTCTGGAAACACCATATATTTT,CASSPGQGSSGNTIYF
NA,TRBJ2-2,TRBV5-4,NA,TGTGCCAGCAGCTTGAAAGGGGTGGCCGGGGAGCTGTTTTTT,CASSLKGVAGELFF
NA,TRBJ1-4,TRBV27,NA,TGTGCCAGCAGTCCGACCTCCTATGAAAAACTGTTTTTT,CASSPTSYEKLFF
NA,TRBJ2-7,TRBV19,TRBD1,TGTGCCAGTAGTATCCGGGACAGCGAATCATACGAGCAGTACTTC,CASSIRDSESYEQYF
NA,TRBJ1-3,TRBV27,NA,TGTGCCAGCGGGGGTGGTGGAAACACCATATATTTT,CASGGGGNTIYF
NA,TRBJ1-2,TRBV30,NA,TGTGCCTGGAGTGTATCGGCTGGCTATGGCTACACCTTC,CAWSVSAGYGYTF
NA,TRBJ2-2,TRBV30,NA,TGTGCCTGGACCCCGGTGCAGGGCTCCGGGGAGCTGTTTTTT,CAWTPVQGSGELFF
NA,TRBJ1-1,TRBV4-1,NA,TGCGCCAGCAGCCAAGGTTCAACTGAAGCTTTCTTT,CASSQGSTEAFF
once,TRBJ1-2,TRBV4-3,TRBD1,TGCGCCAGCAGCCAAGAAGGAAAGGGTTACAGGGGCGGCTATGGCTACACCTTC,CASSQEGKGYRGGYGYTF
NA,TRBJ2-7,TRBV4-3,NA,TGCGCCAGCAGCGATAAGCTGGGCGGGGCCTACGAGCAGTACTTC,CASSDKLGGAYEQYF
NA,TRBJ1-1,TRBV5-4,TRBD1,TGTGCCAGCAGGGACAGGGGCAACACTGAAGCTTTCTTT,CASRDRGNTEAFF
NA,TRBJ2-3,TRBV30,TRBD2,TGTGCCTGGAGTGTAGGACGGGGGGGGTTAGATACGCAGTATTTT,CAWSVGRGGLDTQYF
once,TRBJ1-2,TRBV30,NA,TGTGCCTGGCTCCGGGGCAGGGGATGGGGCTACACCTTC,CAWLRGRGWGYTF